Each of the 18 T cell receptor beta chains below was sequenced from the same sample in a study of CD8+ T cells in alopecia areata. Following extraction, RNA underwent reverse transcription to cDNA, which served as the sequencing template. Libraries were prepared by immunoSEQ multiplex PCR; TCRdb keeps only in-frame clonotypes and omits some of them. Among some 180,000 clones listed, about 53% were seen once. Treatment reported: oral pan-JAK inhibitor, 5-10 mg twice daily. The starting material was CD8+ T cells sorted from blood, obtained at week 24, from a patient treated with tofacitinib. These receptors were collected from a human donor with alopecia areata.

This clone came up a few times. The chain links TRBV5-1 to TRBJ1-1; the D gene is possibly TRBD1 (5 bases). The CDR3 covers 14 residues. V shed 0 bases and J shed 3 bases, with 9 bases lying between them. CDR1 SGHRS and CDR2 YFSETQ come from the germline V gene. CDR3 sequence (DNA): TGCGCCAGCAGCTTGGGCATGGGGGACACTGAAGCTTTCTTT. Translation: CASSLGMGDTEAFF.

Remarks on this clone: Other DNA sequences in this specimen translate into the identical CDR3. The chain links TRBV4-3 to TRBJ2-1; D is undetermined. CDR1 and CDR2 from the germline V gene are LGHNA and YSLEER. V lost 0 bases, J lost 7 bases, and 7 bases lay in between. CDR3 length equals 13 residues. The CDR3, as DNA: TGCGCCAGCAGCCAAGATCAAGGGAATGAGCAGTTCTTC. Translating it yields CASSQDQGNEQFF.

This chain connects TRBV7-8 to TRBJ2-2; 12 bases match TRBD1. CDR1 and CDR2 from the germline V gene are SGHVS and FQNEAQ. The CDR3 sequence is 15 residues long. V lost 5 bases to trimming and J lost 7 bases; unmatched junction nucleotides: 5. CDR3 loop: CASSPGTGGFGELFF. In DNA, the CDR3 is TGTGCCAGCAGCCCAGGGACAGGGGGCTTCGGGGAGCTGTTTTTT.

The chain has TRBV29-1 and TRBJ2-7; D gene ambiguous. Trimming pared 7 bases from V and 6 bases from J, leaving 19 bases between. This CDR3 is built from 13 residues. Per the germline V gene, CDR1 is SQVTM and CDR2 is ANQGSEA. This chain's CDR3 is CSAVADPPGEQYF. Written as DNA, the CDR3 is TGCAGCGCCGTGGCGGATCCCCCAGGCGAGCAGTACTTC.

The chain joins TRBV28 to TRBJ1-2, with D perhaps matching TRBD1 (6 bases). In germline, CDR1 is MDHEN, CDR2 SYDVKM. The CDR3 length is 15 residues. V was shortened by 10 bases and J by 6 bases, with 24 bases between the two germline ends. This CDR3 reads CAIRGAGVVVHGYTF. CDR3 DNA: TGTGCCATCCGGGGGGCTGGGGTGGTGGTGCATGGCTACACCTTC.

The rearrangement joins TRBV30 to TRBJ1-1; 7 bases are a match to TRBD1. Germline CDR1 and CDR2: GTSNPN and SVGIG (reference sequence). The CDR3 spans 13 residues. V shed 5 bases, J shed 0 bases, and the junction held 3 bases outside the gene matches. In DNA, the CDR3 is TGTGCCTGGGGGGACAGTTTGAACACTGAAGCTTTCTTT. This encodes CAWGDSLNTEAFF.

This chain joins TRBV6-5 and TRBJ2-1; 7 bases agree with TRBD1. The germline gives CDR1 MNHEY, CDR2 SVGAGI. This CDR3 spans 15 amino acids. The V segment lost 2 bases and the J segment 2 bases; nucleotides outside the gene matches: 3. CDR3 sequence reads: CASSYRDSTYNEQFF. In DNA form, the CDR3 reads TGTGCCAGCAGTTACCGGGACAGCACCTACAATGAGCAGTTCTTC.

This clone was seen a few times. The gene calls are TRBV25-1 and TRBJ2-2; 11 bases are a match to TRBD1. Germline lookup yields CDR1 MGHDK and CDR2 SYGVNS. The V gene end was trimmed by 4 bases and the J gene end by 5 bases; junction bases not matched to a gene: 3. The CDR3 runs to 15 residues. The CDR3 is CASSARDRGTGELFF. DNA of the CDR3: TGTGCCAGCAGTGCCCGGGACAGGGGGACCGGGGAGCTGTTTTTT.

The chain uses TRBV7-8 and TRBJ1-2; TRBD1 matches 7 bases. J lost 7 bases, V lost 1 base, and 12 bases had no gene match. The CDR3 runs 16 residues. Germline CDR1 SGHVS, CDR2 FQNEAQ. This chain's CDR3 is CASSLGGGGDPRGYTF. The DNA of the CDR3 is TGTGCCAGCAGCTTAGGAGGAGGGGGCGACCCACGTGGCTACACCTTC.

The chain joins TRBV19 to TRBJ1-6; tentative D call: TRBD1 (5 bases). This CDR3 is 15 amino acids long. The V gene lost 7 bases and the J gene lost 2 bases, with 12 bases spanning the gap. Germline CDR1 reads LNHDA; CDR2 reads SQIVND (reference sequence). The CDR3, as DNA: TGTGCCAGTAATCCGGGACCTGCCTATAATTCACCCCTCCACTTT. Its translation: CASNPGPAYNSPLHF. Using reference TRBV19 and TRBJ1-6 for the parts outside the CDR3, the full variable domain is DGGITQSPKYLFRKEGQNVTLSCEQNLNHDAMYWYRQDPGQGLRLIYYSQIVNDFQKGDIAEGYSVSREKKESFPLTVTSAQKNPTAFYLCASNPGPAYNSPLHFGNGTRLTVT.

The rearrangement links TRBV25-1 to TRBJ2-7, with no clear D. The V end lost 6 bases, the J end lost 3 bases, and 9 bases lay between the germline ends. CDR3 size: 12 residues. CDR1 is MGHDK and CDR2 is SYGVNS in the germline V gene. CDR3 sequence: CASSVDLYEQYF. In nucleotides, the CDR3 is TGTGCCAGCAGCGTGGACCTCTACGAGCAGTACTTC.

The rearrangement uses TRBV27 and TRBJ2-3; D may match TRBD1 or TRBD2 (5 bases each). Between the trimmed V and J ends, which lost 8 bases and 6 bases, there was a span of 21 bases. Germline V gives CDR1 MNHEY, CDR2 SMNVEV (reference sequence). The CDR3 length is 15 residues. The chain's CDR3 is CASGDGTSKNDTQYF. CDR3 nucleotide sequence: TGTGCCAGCGGGGACGGGACGAGCAAGAACGATACGCAGTATTTT.

The V call is TRBV10-3, the J call TRBJ2-6, with TRBD1 matching 8 bases. CDR3 size: 16 residues. J lost 3 bases, V lost 6 bases, and 7 bases had no gene match. From germline, CDR1 is ENHRY and CDR2 SYGVKD. The CDR3 DNA follows: TGTGCCATCAGCCCTCAGGGGGCGGGTGGGGCCAACGTCCTGACTTTC. As protein: CAISPQGAGGANVLTF.

The sample holds a few counts of this clone. The chain has TRBV7-3 and TRBJ2-7; the D is unclear. The CDR3 is 13 residues long. Germline CDR1 SGHTA, CDR2 FQGTGA. The V and J ends lost 5 bases and 2 bases respectively, with 10 bases between them. CDR3 coding DNA: TGTGCCAGCAGCCTTGATAGTACCTACGAGCAGTACTTC. It is translated as CASSLDSTYEQYF. Looking up the rest from reference TRBV7-3 and TRBJ2-7 gives the full variable domain: GAGVSQTPSNKVTEKGKYVELRCDPISGHTALYWYRQSLGQGPEFLIYFQGTGAADDSGLPNDRFFAVRPEGSVSTLKIQRTERGDSAVYLCASSLDSTYEQYFGPGTRLTVT.

The V and J genes are TRBV19 and TRBJ1-2; D is uncertain. Germline CDR1 and CDR2: LNHDA and SQIVND (reference sequence). The V end was cut by 3 bases, the J end by 2 bases, with 16 bases between. This CDR3 is built from 16 residues. CDR3 nucleotides: TGTGCCAGTAGTATGGGTCGCAGAAGCGCGAACTATGGCTACACCTTC. It translates to CASSMGRRSANYGYTF.

This clone has only one observation. The chain combines TRBV7-9 with TRBJ2-7, with TRBD1 as a possible D gene (5 bases). This CDR3 contains 14 residues. Trimming took 2 bases from V and 2 from J, leaving 10 bases between them. The germline gives CDR1 SEHNR, CDR2 FQNEAQ (reference sequence). The CDR3 DNA follows: TGTGCCAGCAGCTTAAGGGGCAGAGCCTACGAGCAGTACTTC. It encodes CASSLRGRAYEQYF.

The chain joins TRBV7-6 to TRBJ2-5, with 13 bases matching TRBD2. The CDR3 runs 17 residues. CDR1 SGHVS and CDR2 FNYEAQ come from the germline V gene. With V trimmed by 5 bases and J by 4 bases, 10 bases remained unmatched. CDR3 in DNA: TGTGCCAGCAGCCCCACTAGCGGGGGGGCCTCGGGAGAGACCCAGTACTTC. As protein: CASSPTSGGASGETQYF.

This clone was seen more than once but under ten times. The rearrangement joins TRBV9 to TRBJ2-3; 10 bases agree with TRBD2. The V gene's germline CDR1 is SGDLS and CDR2 YYNGEE. The trim removed 3 bases at V and 6 bases at J, leaving 10 bases unmatched. CDR3 length equals 16 residues. CDR3 in amino acids: CASSAKSGGAGDTQYF. In DNA, the CDR3 is TGTGCCAGCAGCGCCAAGAGCGGGGGGGCCGGTGATACGCAGTATTTT. Full variable domain (missing parts from reference TRBV9 and TRBJ2-3): DSGVTQTPKHLITATGQRVTLRCSPRSGDLSVYWYQQSLDQGLQFLIQYYNGEERAKGNILERFSAQQFPDLHSELNLSSLELGDSALYFCASSAKSGGAGDTQYFGPGTRLTVL.